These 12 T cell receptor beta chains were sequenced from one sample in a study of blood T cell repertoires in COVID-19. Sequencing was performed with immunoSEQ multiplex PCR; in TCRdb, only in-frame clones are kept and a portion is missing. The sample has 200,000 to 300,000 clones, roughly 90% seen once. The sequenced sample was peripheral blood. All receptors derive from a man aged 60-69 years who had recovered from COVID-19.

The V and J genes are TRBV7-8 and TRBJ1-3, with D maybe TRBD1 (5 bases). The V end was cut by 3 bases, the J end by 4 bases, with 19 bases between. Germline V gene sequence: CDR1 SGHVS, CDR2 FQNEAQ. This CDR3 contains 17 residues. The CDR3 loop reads CASSFTSAGRVGNTIYF. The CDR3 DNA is TGTGCCAGCAGCTTTACTTCTGCGGGGCGCGTCGGAAACACCATATATTTT.

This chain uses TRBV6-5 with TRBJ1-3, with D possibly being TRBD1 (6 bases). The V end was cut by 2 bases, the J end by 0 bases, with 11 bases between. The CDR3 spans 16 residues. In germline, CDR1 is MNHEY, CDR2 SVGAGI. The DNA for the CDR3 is TGTGCCAGCAGTTACGAGGGGGTCTCCTCTGGAAACACCATATATTTT. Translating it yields CASSYEGVSSGNTIYF.

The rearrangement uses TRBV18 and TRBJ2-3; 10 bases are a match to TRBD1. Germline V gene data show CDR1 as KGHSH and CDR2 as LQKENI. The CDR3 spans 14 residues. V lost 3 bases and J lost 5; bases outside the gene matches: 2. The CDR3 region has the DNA TGTGCCAGCTCACCGAGGACAGGGGGAGATACGCAGTATTTT. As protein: CASSPRTGGDTQYF.

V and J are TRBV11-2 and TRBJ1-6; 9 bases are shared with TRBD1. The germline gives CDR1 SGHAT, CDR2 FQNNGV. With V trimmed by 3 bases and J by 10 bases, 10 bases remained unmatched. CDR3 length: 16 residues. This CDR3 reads CASSFGQGRVWSPLHF. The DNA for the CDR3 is TGTGCCAGCAGCTTCGGACAGGGGAGGGTGTGGTCACCCCTCCACTTT.

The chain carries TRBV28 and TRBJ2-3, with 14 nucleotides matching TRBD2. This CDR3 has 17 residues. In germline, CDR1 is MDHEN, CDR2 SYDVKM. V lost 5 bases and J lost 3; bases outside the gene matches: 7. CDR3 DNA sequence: TGTGCCAGCAGTCCTGGACTAGCGGGGGGCGGTACAGATACGCAGTATTTT. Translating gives CASSPGLAGGGTDTQYF.

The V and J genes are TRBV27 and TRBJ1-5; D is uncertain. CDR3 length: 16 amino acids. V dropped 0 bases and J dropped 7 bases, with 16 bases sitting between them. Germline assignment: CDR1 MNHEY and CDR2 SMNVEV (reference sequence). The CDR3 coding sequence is TGTGCCAGCAGTTTATCCCGGGGTGCTGGGCCCCAGCCCCAGCATTTT. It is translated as CASSLSRGAGPQPQHF.

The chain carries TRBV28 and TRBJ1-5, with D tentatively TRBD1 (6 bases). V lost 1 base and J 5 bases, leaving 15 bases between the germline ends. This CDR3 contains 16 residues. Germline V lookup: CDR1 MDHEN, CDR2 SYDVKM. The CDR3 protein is CASSLSSQGYDQPQHF. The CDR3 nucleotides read TGTGCCAGCAGTTTATCGTCACAGGGATACGATCAGCCCCAGCATTTT.

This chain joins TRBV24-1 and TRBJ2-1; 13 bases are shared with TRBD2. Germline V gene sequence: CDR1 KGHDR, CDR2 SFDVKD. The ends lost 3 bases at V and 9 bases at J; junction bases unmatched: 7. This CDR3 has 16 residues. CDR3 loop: CATSDPTSGGSGEQFF. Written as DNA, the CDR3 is TGTGCCACCAGTGATCCGACTAGCGGGGGGAGTGGTGAGCAGTTCTTC.

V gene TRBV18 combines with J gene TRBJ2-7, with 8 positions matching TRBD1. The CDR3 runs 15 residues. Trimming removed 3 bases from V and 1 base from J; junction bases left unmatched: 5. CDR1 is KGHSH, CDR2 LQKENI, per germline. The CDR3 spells CASSPGGQGSYEQYV. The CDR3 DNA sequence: TGTGCCAGCTCACCGGGCGGACAGGGTTCCTACGAGCAGTACGTC.

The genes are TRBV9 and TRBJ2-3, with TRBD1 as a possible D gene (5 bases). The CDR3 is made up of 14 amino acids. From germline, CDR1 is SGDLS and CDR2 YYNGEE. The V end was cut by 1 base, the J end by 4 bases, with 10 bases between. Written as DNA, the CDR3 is TGTGCCAGCAGCGTACGATGGGGCCCAGATACGCAGTATTTT. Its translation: CASSVRWGPDTQYF. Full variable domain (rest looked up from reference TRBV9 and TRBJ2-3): DSGVTQTPKHLITATGQRVTLRCSPRSGDLSVYWYQQSLDQGLQFLIQYYNGEERAKGNILERFSAQQFPDLHSELNLSSLELGDSALYFCASSVRWGPDTQYFGPGTRLTVL.

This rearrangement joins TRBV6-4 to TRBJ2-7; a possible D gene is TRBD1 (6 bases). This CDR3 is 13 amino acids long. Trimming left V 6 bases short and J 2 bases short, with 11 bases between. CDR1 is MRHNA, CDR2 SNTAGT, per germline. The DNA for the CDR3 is TGTGCCAGCAGGGGGGACACCGCCTACGAGCAGTACGTC. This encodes CASRGDTAYEQYV.

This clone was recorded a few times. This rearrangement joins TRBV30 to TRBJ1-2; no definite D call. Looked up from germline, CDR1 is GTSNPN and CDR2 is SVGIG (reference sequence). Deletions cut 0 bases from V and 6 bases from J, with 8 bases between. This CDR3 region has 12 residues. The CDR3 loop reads CAWSVLGNGYTF. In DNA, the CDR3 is TGTGCCTGGAGTGTACTCGGGAATGGCTACACCTTC.